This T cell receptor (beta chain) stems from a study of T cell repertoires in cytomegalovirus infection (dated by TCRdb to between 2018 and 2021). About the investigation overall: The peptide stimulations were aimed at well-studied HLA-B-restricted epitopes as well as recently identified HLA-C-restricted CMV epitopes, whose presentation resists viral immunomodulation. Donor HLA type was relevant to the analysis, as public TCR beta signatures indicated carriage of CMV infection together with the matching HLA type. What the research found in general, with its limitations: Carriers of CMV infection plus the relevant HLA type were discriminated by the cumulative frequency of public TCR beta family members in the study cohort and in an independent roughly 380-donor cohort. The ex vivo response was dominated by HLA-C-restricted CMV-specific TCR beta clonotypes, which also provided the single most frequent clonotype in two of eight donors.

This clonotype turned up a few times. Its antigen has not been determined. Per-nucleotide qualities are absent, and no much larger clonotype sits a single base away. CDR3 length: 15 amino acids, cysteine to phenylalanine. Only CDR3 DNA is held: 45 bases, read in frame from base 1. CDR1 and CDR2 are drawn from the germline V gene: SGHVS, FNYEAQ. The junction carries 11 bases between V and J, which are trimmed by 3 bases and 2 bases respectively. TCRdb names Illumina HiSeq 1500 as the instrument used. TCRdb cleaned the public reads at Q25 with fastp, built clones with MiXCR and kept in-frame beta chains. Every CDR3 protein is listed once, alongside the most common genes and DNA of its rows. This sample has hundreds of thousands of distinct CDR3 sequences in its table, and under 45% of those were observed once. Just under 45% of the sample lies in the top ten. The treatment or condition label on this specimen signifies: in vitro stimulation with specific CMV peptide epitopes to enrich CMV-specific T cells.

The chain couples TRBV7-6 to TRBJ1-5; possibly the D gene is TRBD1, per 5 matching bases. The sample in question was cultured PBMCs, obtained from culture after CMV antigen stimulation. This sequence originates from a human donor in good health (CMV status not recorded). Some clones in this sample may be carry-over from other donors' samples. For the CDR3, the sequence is CASSLGLTGNQPQHF. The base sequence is TGTGCCAGCAGCTTGGGACTAACTGGCAATCAGCCCCAGCATTTT.